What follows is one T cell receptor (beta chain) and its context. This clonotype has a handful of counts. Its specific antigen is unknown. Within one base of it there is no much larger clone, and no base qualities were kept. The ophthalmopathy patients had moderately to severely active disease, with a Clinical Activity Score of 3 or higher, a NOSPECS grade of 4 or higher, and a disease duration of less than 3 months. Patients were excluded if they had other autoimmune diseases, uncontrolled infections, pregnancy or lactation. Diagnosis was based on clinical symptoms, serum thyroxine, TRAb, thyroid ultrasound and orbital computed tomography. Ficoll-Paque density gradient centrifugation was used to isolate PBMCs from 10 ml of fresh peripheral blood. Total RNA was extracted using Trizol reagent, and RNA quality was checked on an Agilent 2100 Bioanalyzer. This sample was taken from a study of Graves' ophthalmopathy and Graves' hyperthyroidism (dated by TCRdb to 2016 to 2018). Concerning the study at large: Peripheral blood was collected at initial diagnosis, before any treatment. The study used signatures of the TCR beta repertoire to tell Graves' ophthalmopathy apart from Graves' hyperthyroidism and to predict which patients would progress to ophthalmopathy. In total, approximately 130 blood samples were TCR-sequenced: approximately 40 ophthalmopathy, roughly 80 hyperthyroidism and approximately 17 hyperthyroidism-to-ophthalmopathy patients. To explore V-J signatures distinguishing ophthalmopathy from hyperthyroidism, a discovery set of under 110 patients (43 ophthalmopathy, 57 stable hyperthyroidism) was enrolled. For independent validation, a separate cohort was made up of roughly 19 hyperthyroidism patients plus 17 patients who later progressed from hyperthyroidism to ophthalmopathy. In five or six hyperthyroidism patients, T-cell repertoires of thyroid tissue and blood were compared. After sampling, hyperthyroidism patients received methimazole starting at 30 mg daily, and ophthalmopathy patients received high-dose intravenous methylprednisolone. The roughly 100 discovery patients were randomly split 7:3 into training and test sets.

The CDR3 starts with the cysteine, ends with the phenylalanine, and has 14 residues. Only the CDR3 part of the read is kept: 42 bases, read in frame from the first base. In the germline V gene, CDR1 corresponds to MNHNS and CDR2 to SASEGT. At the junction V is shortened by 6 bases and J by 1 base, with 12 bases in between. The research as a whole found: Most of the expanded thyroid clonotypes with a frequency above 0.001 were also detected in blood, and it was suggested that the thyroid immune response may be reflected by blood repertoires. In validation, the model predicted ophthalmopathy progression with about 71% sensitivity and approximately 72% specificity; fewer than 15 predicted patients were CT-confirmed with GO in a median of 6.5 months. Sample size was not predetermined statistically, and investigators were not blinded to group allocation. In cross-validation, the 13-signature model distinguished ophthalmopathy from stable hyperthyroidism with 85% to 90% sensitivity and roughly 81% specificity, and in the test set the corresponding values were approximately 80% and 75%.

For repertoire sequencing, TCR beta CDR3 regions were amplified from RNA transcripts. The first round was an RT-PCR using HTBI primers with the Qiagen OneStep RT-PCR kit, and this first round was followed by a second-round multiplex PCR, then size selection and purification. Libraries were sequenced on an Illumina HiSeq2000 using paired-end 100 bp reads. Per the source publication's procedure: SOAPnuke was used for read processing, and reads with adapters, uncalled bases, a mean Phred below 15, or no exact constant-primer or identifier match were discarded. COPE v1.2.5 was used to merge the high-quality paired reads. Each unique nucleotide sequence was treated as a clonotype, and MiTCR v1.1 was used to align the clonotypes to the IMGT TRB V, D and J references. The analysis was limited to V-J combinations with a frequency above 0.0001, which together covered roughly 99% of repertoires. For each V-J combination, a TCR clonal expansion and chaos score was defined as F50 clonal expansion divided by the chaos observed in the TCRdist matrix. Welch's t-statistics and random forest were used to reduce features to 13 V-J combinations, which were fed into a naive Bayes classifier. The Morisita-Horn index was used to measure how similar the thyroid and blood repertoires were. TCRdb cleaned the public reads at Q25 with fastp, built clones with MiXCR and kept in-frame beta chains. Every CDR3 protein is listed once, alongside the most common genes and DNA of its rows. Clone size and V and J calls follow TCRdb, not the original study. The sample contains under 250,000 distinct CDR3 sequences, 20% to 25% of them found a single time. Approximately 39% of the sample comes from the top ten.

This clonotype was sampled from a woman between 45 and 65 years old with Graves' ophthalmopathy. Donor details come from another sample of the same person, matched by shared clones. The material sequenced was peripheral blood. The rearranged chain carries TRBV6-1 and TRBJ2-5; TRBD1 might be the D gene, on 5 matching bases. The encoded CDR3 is CASSTDRSQETQYF. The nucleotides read TGTGCCAGCAGCACCGACAGAAGCCAAGAGACCCAGTACTTC.